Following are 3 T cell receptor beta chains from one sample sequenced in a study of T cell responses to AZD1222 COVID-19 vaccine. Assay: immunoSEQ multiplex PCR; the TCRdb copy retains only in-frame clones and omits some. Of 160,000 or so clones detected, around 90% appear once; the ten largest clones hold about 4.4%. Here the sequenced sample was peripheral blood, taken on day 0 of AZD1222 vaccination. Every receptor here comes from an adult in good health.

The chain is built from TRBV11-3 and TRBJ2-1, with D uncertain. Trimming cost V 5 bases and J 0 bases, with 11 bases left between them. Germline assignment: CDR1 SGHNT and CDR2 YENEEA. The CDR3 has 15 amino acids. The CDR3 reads CASSALKYSYNEQFF. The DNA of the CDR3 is TGTGCCAGCAGCGCGCTAAAATACTCCTACAATGAGCAGTTCTTC.

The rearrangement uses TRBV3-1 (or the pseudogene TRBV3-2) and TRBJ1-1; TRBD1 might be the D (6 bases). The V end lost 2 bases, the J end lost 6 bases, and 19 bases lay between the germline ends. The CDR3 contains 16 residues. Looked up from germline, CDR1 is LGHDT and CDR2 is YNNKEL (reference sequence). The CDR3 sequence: CASSQRSLRGVPEAFF. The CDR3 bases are TGTGCCAGCAGCCAACGATCCCTAAGGGGGGTTCCTGAAGCTTTCTTT.

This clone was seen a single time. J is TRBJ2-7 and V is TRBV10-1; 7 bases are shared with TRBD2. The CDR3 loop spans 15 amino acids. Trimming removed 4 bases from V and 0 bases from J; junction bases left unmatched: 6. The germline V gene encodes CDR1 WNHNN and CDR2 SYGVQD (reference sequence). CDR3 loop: CASSGSREFSYEQYF. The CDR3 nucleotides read TGCGCCAGCAGTGGGTCGCGGGAGTTCTCCTACGAGCAGTACTTC.